This paragraph reports one T cell receptor beta chain. Germline-derived CDR1 and CDR2 are SGDLS and YYNGEE. The CDR3 sequence is 14 residues long. V trimming: 4 bases; J trimming: 4 bases; junction bases outside the gene matches: 6. The authors ran the assay at deep level. The protocol was immunoSEQ multiplex PCR, while the TCRdb copy is restricted to in-frame clones and leaves out a portion. The sample gives 400,000 to 600,000 clones, roughly 80% of which show up once; roughly 13% is in the top ten. The data stem from a study of shared clonotypes between healthy human individuals. This receptor was identified in a woman aged 40 to 50 in good health. Some clones in this sample may be carry-over from other donors' samples. The chain joins TRBV9 to TRBJ1-1, with 8 bases lining up with TRBD1. What was sequenced was PBMCs. This CDR3 is CASSYQGAGTEAFF. The DNA of the CDR3 is TGTGCCAGCAGCTATCAGGGGGCGGGCACTGAAGCTTTCTTT.